This record covers a single T cell receptor (beta chain). The antigen is undetermined. Germline CDR1 is SGDLS and CDR2 is YYNGEE. V gave up 0 bases and J gave up 5 bases, with 17 bases separating them. This CDR3 spans 17 amino acids. The data belong to a study of T cell responses to AZD1222 COVID-19 vaccine. Across the whole study: Pooling covered second doses at about 4 or about 12 weeks.

The data were produced by immunoSEQ multiplex PCR, yet TCRdb's version contains in-frame clones alone and is incomplete. The sample holds 200,000 to 300,000 clones, roughly 93% seen once. Overall study results and limits: When two AZD1222 doses had been given, Spike-specific TCR breadth and depth rose. White British people made up most donors, females outnumbered males, and clonal diversity was possibly underestimated. Recipients of AZD1222 seropositive at baseline numbered only five or six.

This chain uses TRBV9 with TRBJ2-2, with D possibly being TRBD1 or TRBD2 (6 bases each). The sample in question was peripheral blood, obtained on day 0 of AZD1222 vaccination. The sequence came from an adult in good health. The CDR3 spells CASSVVGGPAVTGELFF. Here the CDR3 DNA reads TGTGCCAGCAGCGTAGTCGGGGGCCCGGCCGTTACCGGGGAGCTGTTTTTT.